These 11 T cell receptor beta chains were all obtained from the same sample, sequenced in a study of PD-L1 blockade in urothelial cancer. Sample time point: pretreatment peripheral blood. Clones were sequenced by immunoSEQ multiplex PCR, and TCRdb holds only the in-frame ones, with some missing. The profile shows 100,000 to 150,000 clones, about 81% of them singletons. The source material was PBMCs, sampled around atezolizumab (anti-PD-L1) treatment. All receptors come from a man aged 50 to 59 with urothelial cancer.

V and J are TRBV18 and TRBJ2-5; 12 bases are a match to TRBD2. CDR3 length: 16 amino acids. Germline CDR1 KGHSH, CDR2 LQKENI. Trimming took 5 bases from V and 0 from J; bases not matched to a gene: 4. CDR3 nucleotide sequence: TGTGCCAGCTCAACAAGGACTAGCGGGAACCAAGAGACCCAGTACTTC. This translates into CASSTRTSGNQETQYF.

This chain joins TRBV9 and TRBJ2-3; 9 bases agree with TRBD1. The trim removed 1 base at V and 6 bases at J, leaving 3 bases unmatched. In germline, CDR1 is SGDLS, CDR2 YYNGEE. The CDR3 contains 14 residues. The CDR3: CASSVSDRGDTQYF. The CDR3, as DNA: TGTGCCAGCAGCGTAAGTGACAGGGGGGATACGCAGTATTTT.

The rearrangement joins TRBV7-2 to TRBJ2-1, with TRBD1 matching 7 bases. The V and J ends lost 5 bases and 7 bases, in that order; junction bases with no gene match: 8. The CDR3 spans 14 residues. From germline, CDR1 is SGHTA and CDR2 FQGNSA. The CDR3 protein is CASSPRQGRNEQFF. The CDR3 DNA reads TGTGCCAGCAGCCCTCGACAGGGACGAAATGAGCAGTTCTTC.

The chain recombines TRBV7-3 with TRBJ2-7; maybe TRBD2 (6 bases). Germline lookup yields CDR1 SGHTA and CDR2 FQGTGA. The CDR3 runs 14 residues. V lost 5 bases and J 1 base, leaving 12 bases between the germline ends. The CDR3: CASSPSALSYEQYF. The CDR3 region has the DNA TGTGCCAGCAGCCCTAGCGCCCTATCCTACGAGCAGTACTTC.

This clone was counted only a few times. The J gene is TRBJ1-2, the V gene TRBV18; the D is unclear. This CDR3 region has 15 residues. V lost 5 bases, J lost 1 base, and 14 bases lay in between. Germline-derived CDR1 and CDR2 are KGHSH and LQKENI. The CDR3 DNA is TGTGCCAGCTCAGTCACCGGGGATATTAACTATGGCTACACCTTC. It encodes CASSVTGDINYGYTF.

As to this clone: Other DNA sequences of this sample code for an identical CDR3. The chain uses TRBV4-2 and TRBJ2-2; 8 nucleotides line up with TRBD2. Looked up from germline, CDR1 is LGHNA and CDR2 is YNFKEQ. After removal of 4 bases from V and 0 bases from J, the junction contained 7 bases not matched to a gene. This CDR3 is 17 amino acids long. CDR3 loop: CASSPSFSGTNTGELFF. CDR3 in DNA: TGTGCCAGCAGCCCAAGTTTTAGCGGGACGAACACCGGGGAGCTGTTTTTT.

The V and J genes are TRBV16 and TRBJ1-5; the match to TRBD1 covers 8 bases. The germline gives CDR1 KGHSY, CDR2 FQNENV. This CDR3 region has 14 residues. With 2 bases clipped from V and 7 bases from J, the junction kept 4 bases outside the gene matches. CDR3 DNA sequence: TGTGCCAGCAGCCAACGGACAGGGACCCAGCCCCAGCATTTT. Its translation is CASSQRTGTQPQHF.

This clone has only one observation. This chain uses TRBV4-1 with TRBJ2-4; 8 bases are a match to TRBD2. From germline, CDR1 is MGHRA and CDR2 YSYEKL. The ends lost 0 bases at V and 0 bases at J; junction bases unmatched: 4. The CDR3 has 17 residues. Here the CDR3 reads CASSQDGLAIAKNIQYF. The CDR3 DNA sequence: TGCGCCAGCAGCCAAGATGGACTAGCTATAGCCAAAAACATTCAGTACTTC.

This sequence joins TRBV2 and TRBJ1-2, with TRBD1 matching over 7 bases. This CDR3 spans 14 amino acids. V gave up 2 bases and J gave up 4 bases; unmatched junction bases: 4. The germline gives CDR1 SNHLY, CDR2 FYNNEI. This chain's CDR3 is CASSESTGAYGYTF. CDR3 nucleotide sequence: TGTGCCAGCAGTGAAAGTACAGGGGCCTATGGCTACACCTTC.

J is TRBJ1-3 and V is TRBV19, with D maybe TRBD1 (5 bases). The V gene lost 4 bases and the J gene lost 2 bases, with 15 bases spanning the gap. CDR1 and CDR2 (germline): LNHDA, SQIVND (reference sequence). The CDR3 is made up of 16 amino acids. CDR3 bases: TGTGCCAGTAGTAAAGTTGGGGACTACCCTGGAAACACCATATATTTT. It encodes CASSKVGDYPGNTIYF.

The sample holds a few counts of this clone. This chain uses TRBV18 with TRBJ1-1, with D possibly TRBD1 on 6 matching bases. The CDR3 spans 15 residues. Germline-derived CDR1 and CDR2 are KGHSH and LQKENI. The V and J ends lost 9 bases and 1 base respectively, with 18 bases between them. CDR3 nucleotides: TGTGCCAGTCCACCGCTGGTAGGGGGGAACACTGAAGCTTTCTTT. Amino acids: CASPPLVGGNTEAFF. Full variable domain (missing parts from reference TRBV18 and TRBJ1-1): NAGVMQNPRHLVRRRGQEARLRCSPMKGHSHVYWYRQLPEEGLKFMVYLQKENIIDESGMPKERFSAEFPKEGPSILRIQQVVRGDSAAYFCASPPLVGGNTEAFFGQGTRLTVV.